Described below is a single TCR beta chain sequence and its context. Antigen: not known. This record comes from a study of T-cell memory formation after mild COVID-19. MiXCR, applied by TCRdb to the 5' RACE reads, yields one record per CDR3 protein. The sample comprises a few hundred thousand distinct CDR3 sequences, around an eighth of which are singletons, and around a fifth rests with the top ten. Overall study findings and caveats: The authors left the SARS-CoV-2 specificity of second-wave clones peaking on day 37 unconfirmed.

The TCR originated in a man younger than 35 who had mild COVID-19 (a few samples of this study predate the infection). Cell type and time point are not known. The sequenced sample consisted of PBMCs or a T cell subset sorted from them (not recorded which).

The CDR3 region is CATSRDSLGYTF. The CDR3 DNA reads as TGTGCCACCAGCAGGGACAGTCTTGGCTACACCTTC. This chain uses TRBV15 with TRBJ1-2, with a weak D call TRBD1 (6 bases). The CDR3 covers 12 residues. V was cut by 3 bases and J by 7 bases, with 9 bases left in between. Germline V gene data show CDR1 as LNHNV and CDR2 as YYDKDF (reference sequence).